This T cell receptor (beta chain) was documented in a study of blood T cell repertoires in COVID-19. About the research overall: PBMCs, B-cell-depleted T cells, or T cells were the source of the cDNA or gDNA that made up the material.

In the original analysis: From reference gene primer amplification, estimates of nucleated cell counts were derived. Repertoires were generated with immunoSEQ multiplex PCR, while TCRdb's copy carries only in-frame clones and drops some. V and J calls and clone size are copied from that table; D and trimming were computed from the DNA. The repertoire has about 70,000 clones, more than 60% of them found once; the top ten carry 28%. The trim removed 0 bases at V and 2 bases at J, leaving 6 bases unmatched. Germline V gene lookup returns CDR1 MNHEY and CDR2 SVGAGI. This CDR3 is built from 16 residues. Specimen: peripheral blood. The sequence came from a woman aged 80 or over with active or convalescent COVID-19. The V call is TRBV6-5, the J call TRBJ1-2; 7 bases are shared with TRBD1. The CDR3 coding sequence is TGTGCCAGCAGTTACTCAGACTCAGGGGGGAACTATGGCTACACCTTC. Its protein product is CASSYSDSGGNYGYTF.